The rows below give T cell receptor beta chains drawn from one sample of a study of T-cell reconstitution after alpha-beta-depleted transplantation in children. One entry per CDR3 protein results from TCRdb running MiXCR on the PCR reads. The profile shows a few hundred thousand distinct CDR3 sequences, under 13% of them singletons. Here the sequenced sample was PBMCs from the stem cell graft donor, taken from the stem cell graft. These receptors came from a human donor who donated a stem cell graft to a child with acute lymphoblastic leukemia. Both conserved end residues are trimmed from each CDR3. Each record gives: V gene, J gene, CDR3 protein.

v_gene: TRBV7-9; j_gene: TRBJ2-1; CDR3aa: ASSLGLAGVEQF
v_gene: TRBV7-6; j_gene: TRBJ2-3; CDR3aa: ASSPLAGGPTDTQY
v_gene: TRBV12-3/TRBV12-4; j_gene: TRBJ2-7; CDR3aa: ASSLALGGRTTYEQY
v_gene: TRBV27; j_gene: TRBJ2-2; CDR3aa: ASSLSRTGLNTGELF
v_gene: TRBV5-1; j_gene: TRBJ2-4; CDR3aa: ASSHWPGAVENIQY
v_gene: TRBV20-1; j_gene: TRBJ2-7; CDR3aa: SASTSGRYNEQY
v_gene: TRBV7-9; j_gene: TRBJ1-1; CDR3aa: ASSSTGPEAF
v_gene: TRBV20-1; j_gene: TRBJ1-6; CDR3aa: FAREGAGYNSPLH
v_gene: TRBV4-2; j_gene: TRBJ2-6; CDR3aa: ASSQATSSGANVLT
v_gene: TRBV7-9; j_gene: TRBJ2-1; CDR3aa: ASRPLAGGNEQF
v_gene: TRBV2; j_gene: TRBJ2-3; CDR3aa: ASISLQSEATDTQY
v_gene: TRBV7-9; j_gene: TRBJ1-5; CDR3aa: ASSLESQPQH
v_gene: TRBV6-2/TRBV6-3; j_gene: TRBJ1-1; CDR3aa: ASSRLTGDEAF
v_gene: TRBV5-1; j_gene: TRBJ1-4; CDR3aa: ASSTPTNEKLF
v_gene: TRBV12-3/TRBV12-4; j_gene: TRBJ2-1; CDR3aa: ASSRGTSGLYNEQF
v_gene: TRBV13; j_gene: TRBJ2-5; CDR3aa: ASSVRVQETQY
v_gene: TRBV12-3/TRBV12-4; j_gene: TRBJ1-3; CDR3aa: ASTYSAVRGSGNTIY
v_gene: TRBV2; j_gene: TRBJ2-3; CDR3aa: ASRPLASTDTQY
v_gene: TRBV7-9; j_gene: TRBJ1-5; CDR3aa: ASSDDNNQPQH
v_gene: TRBV7-2; j_gene: TRBJ2-3; CDR3aa: ASSSNGLVLPDTQY
v_gene: TRBV27; j_gene: TRBJ2-7; CDR3aa: ASSPLQGLSYEQY
v_gene: TRBV12-3/TRBV12-4; j_gene: TRBJ2-7; CDR3aa: ASSTGLAGGYEQY
v_gene: TRBV7-6; j_gene: TRBJ2-1; CDR3aa: ASSLGGGGSYNEQF
v_gene: TRBV5-4; j_gene: TRBJ2-2; CDR3aa: ASSPRTGEAGELF
v_gene: TRBV29-1; j_gene: TRBJ2-1; CDR3aa: SVEPGGKPWNEQF
v_gene: TRBV5-1; j_gene: TRBJ1-2; CDR3aa: ASSLRAGAYGYT
v_gene: TRBV15; j_gene: TRBJ2-7; CDR3aa: ATSRDPGLAAH
v_gene: TRBV2; j_gene: TRBJ1-6; CDR3aa: ASRKDTASGSPLH
v_gene: TRBV18; j_gene: TRBJ1-5; CDR3aa: ASSPIGQGNQPQH
v_gene: TRBV5-1; j_gene: TRBJ2-3; CDR3aa: ASSYGQGGATDTQY
v_gene: TRBV7-9; j_gene: TRBJ1-5; CDR3aa: ASRTEEQPQH
v_gene: TRBV7-6; j_gene: TRBJ2-3; CDR3aa: ASSSGQGVGDTQY
v_gene: TRBV12-3/TRBV12-4; j_gene: TRBJ2-5; CDR3aa: ATSFSGETQY
v_gene: TRBV29-1; j_gene: TRBJ2-7; CDR3aa: SVAPSGGQRPLWEPYEQY
v_gene: TRBV7-2; j_gene: TRBJ2-5; CDR3aa: ASSLDPGPQETQY
v_gene: TRBV6-1; j_gene: TRBJ2-1; CDR3aa: ASSERLAVPSNEQF
v_gene: TRBV4-3; j_gene: TRBJ2-2; CDR3aa: ASSLRDSRTGELF
v_gene: TRBV27; j_gene: TRBJ2-3; CDR3aa: ASSLNREGTQY
v_gene: TRBV7-2; j_gene: TRBJ2-3; CDR3aa: ASSKDRGWADTQY
v_gene: TRBV28; j_gene: TRBJ1-1; CDR3aa: ASSLGGAGAQRAF
v_gene: TRBV7-2; j_gene: TRBJ1-3; CDR3aa: ASSLVAGNTIY
v_gene: TRBV24-1; j_gene: TRBJ2-1; CDR3aa: ATSDPGLSAQQF
v_gene: TRBV2; j_gene: TRBJ1-4; CDR3aa: AGKGTNEKLF
v_gene: TRBV29-1; j_gene: TRBJ1-1; CDR3aa: SVERQGNTEAF
v_gene: TRBV20-1; j_gene: TRBJ1-1; CDR3aa: SARVPGTTEAF
v_gene: TRBV20-1; j_gene: TRBJ1-4; CDR3aa: SASRNEKLF
v_gene: TRBV5-1; j_gene: TRBJ2-2; CDR3aa: ASSRDAGELF